This entry concerns a single T cell receptor beta chain. Its target is not known. Separate from the 666-subject first cohort, the roughly 130-subject validation cohort was the one that the donors belonged to. This record belongs to a study of cytomegalovirus exposure and HLA in healthy donors. General study findings and limits: TCR clusters originating in the first cohort tended to co-occur in the 110 or so validation repertoires, according to a later analysis. High sensitivity and specificity were reportedly achieved when the classifier diagnosed cytomegalovirus status.

Germline V gene lookup returns CDR1 SSHAT and CDR2 FNYEAQ (reference sequence). The CDR3 extends over 17 amino acids. J was trimmed by 1 base and V by 5 bases; bases with no gene match: 10. Using immunoSEQ multiplex PCR, the repertoire was profiled, and TCRdb retains in-frame clones only, with some absent. The data hold fewer than 250,000 clones, with 80% to 90% observed a single time. V and J are TRBV7-7 and TRBJ2-5, with TRBD2 matching over 10 bases. The receptor's source is a man younger than 30 in good health and CMV-seronegative. Material for sequencing was PBMCs. The CDR3 protein is CASSQTLAGASQETQYF. The CDR3 region has the DNA TGTGCCAGCAGCCAAACCCTAGCGGGAGCGTCCCAAGAGACCCAGTACTTC.